The TCR beta chain described here comes from a study of control samples from healthy donors and cancer patients. Clones were read by immunoSEQ multiplex PCR, and TCRdb kept only the in-frame ones, dropping some. In the table there are about 65,000 clones, approximately 90% of which are singletons. Trimming removed 1 base from V and 1 base from J, with 10 bases in between. This CDR3 has 15 amino acids. From germline, CDR1 is WNHNN and CDR2 SYGVQD (reference sequence). The chain links TRBV10-1 to TRBJ1-1, with D possibly matching TRBD1 (5 bases). Source material: PBMCs. The source is a woman aged 45-65 years with colorectal cancer. The CDR3 nucleotides read TGCGCCAGCAGTGAGTTCCCCGGGGGGAACACTGAAGCTTTCTTT. Translating it yields CASSEFPGGNTEAFF.